This T cell receptor beta chain was documented in a study of shared clonotypes between healthy human individuals. V shed 1 base, J shed 7 bases, and the junction held 9 bases outside the gene matches. The CDR3 runs to 15 residues. Method: immunoSEQ multiplex PCR; TCRdb's copy keeps in-frame clones and lacks some. In the table there are 1 million to 1.3 million clones, about 80% of which are singletons. Sequencing was carried out using memory CD4+ T cells from PBMCs. Subset indicated: CD45RA-negative fraction. The receptor's source is a man aged 18 to 29 in good health. Some clones in this sample may be carry-over from other donors' samples. The chain couples TRBV5-3 to TRBJ2-5; TRBD2 matches 8 bases. TRBV5-3 is an ORF; its function is uncertain. The CDR3, as DNA: TGTGCCAGAAGCTTGTCCAGCGGGAGAATTTGGACCCAGTACTTC. This gives the protein CARSLSSGRIWTQYF.